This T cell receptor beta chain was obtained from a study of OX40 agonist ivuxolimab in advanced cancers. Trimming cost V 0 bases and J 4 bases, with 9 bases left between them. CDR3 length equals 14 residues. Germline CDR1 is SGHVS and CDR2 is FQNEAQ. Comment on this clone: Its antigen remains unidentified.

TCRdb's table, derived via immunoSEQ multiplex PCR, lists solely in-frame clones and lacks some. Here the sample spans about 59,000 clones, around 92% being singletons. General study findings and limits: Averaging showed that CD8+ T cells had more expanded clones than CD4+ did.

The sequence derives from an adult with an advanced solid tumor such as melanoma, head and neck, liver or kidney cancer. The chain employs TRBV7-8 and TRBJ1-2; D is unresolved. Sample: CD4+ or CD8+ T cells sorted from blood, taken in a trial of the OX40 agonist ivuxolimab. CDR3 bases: TGTGCCAGCAGCTTAGCGCCCTCAATCTATGGCTACACCTTC. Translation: CASSLAPSIYGYTF.